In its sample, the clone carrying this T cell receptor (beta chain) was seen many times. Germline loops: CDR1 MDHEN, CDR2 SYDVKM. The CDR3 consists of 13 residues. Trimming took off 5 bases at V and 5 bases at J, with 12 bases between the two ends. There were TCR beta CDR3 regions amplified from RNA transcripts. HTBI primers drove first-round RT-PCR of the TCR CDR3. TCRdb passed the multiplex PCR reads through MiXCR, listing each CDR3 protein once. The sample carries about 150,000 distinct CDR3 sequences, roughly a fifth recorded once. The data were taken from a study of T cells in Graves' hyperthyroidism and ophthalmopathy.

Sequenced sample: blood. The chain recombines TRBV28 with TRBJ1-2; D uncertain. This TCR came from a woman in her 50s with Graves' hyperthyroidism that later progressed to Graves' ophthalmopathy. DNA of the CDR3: TGTGCCAGCAGTCCTCCCGTCGGGTATGGCTACACCTTC. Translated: CASSPPVGYGYTF.